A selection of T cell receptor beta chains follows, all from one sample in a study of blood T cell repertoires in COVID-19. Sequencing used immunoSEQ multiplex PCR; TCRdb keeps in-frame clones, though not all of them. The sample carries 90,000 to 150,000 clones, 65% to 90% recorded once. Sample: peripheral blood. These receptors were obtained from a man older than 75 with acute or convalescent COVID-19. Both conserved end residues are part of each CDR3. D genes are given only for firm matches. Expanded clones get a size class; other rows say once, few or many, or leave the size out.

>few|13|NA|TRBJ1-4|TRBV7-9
TGTGCCAGCAGCCGTGGGGAGGGGAAAAAACTGTTTTTT
CASSRGEGKKLFF
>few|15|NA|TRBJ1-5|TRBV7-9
TGTGCCAGCAGCTTGGGCAGGGGCCACAATCAGCCCCAGCATTTT
CASSLGRGHNQPQHF
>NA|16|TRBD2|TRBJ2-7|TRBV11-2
TGTGCCAGCAGCTTTCGGTCTAGCGGGGGGGACAACGAGCAGTACTTC
CASSFRSSGGDNEQYF
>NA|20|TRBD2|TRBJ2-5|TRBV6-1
TGTGCCAGCAGTGAAGCGCCGGGACTAGCGGGGGGCTCAACTAGGGAGACCCAGTACTTC
CASSEAPGLAGGSTRETQYF
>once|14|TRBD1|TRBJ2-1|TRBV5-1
TGCGCCAGCAGCTTGGGACAGGGCTGGAATGAGCAGTTCTTC
CASSLGQGWNEQFF
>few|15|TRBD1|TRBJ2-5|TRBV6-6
TGTGCCAGCAGTTACCCGGACAGGGCCCAAGAGACCCAGTACTTC
CASSYPDRAQETQYF
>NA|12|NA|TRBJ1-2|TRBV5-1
TGCGCCAGCAGCCCTGCGGGGGATGGCTACACCTTC
CASSPAGDGYTF
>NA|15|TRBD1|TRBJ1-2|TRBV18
TGTGCCAGCTCACCCGATTTGACAGGGACTTCAGACTACACCTTC
CASSPDLTGTSDYTF
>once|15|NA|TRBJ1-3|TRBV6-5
TGTGCCAGCAGTTATCGGGGGAGCTCTGGAAACACCATATATTTT
CASSYRGSSGNTIYF
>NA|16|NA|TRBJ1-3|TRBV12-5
TGTGCTAGTGGCCGTTTCGGACAGACCTCTGGAAACACCATATATTTT
CASGRFGQTSGNTIYF
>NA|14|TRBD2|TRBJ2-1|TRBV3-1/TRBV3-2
TGTGCCAGCAGCCCTAGCGGGCTCAACAATGAGCAGTTCTTC
CASSPSGLNNEQFF
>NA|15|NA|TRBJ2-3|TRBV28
TGTGCCAGCAGACCCGGACAGTACAACACAGATACGCAGTATTTT
CASRPGQYNTDTQYF
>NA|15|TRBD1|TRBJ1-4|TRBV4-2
TGTGCCAGCAGCCAAGCGGGACAGGGGGCAGAAAAACTGTTTTTT
CASSQAGQGAEKLFF
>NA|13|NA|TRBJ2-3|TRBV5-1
TGCGCCAGCAGCTCCAACGGACAGCCGCGGCAGTATTTT
CASSSNGQPRQYF
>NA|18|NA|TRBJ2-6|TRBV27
TGTGCCAGCAGTTTACGGGGGACCTTCGGCTCTGGGGCCAACGTCCTGACTTTC
CASSLRGTFGSGANVLTF
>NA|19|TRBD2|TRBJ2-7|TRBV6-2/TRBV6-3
TGTGCCAGCAGCCGCCGTGCCCCTAGCGGATTACAAGCAGCCTACGAGCAGTACTTC
CASSRRAPSGLQAAYEQYF
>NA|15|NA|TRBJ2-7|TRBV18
TGTGCCAGCTCCTCGTCGTTGGGGGGTGCCTACGAGCAGTACTTC
CASSSSLGGAYEQYF
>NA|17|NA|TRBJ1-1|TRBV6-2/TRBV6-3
TGTGCCAGCAGTTACTCGAGTGGTACAGGGTCGAACACTGAAGCTTTCTTT
CASSYSSGTGSNTEAFF
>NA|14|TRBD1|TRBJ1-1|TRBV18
TGTGCCAGCTCACCACGGACAGGGATCCCTGAAGCTTTCTTT
CASSPRTGIPEAFF
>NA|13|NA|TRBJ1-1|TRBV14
TGTGCCAGCAGCTCACAGGGTAATACTGAAGCTTTCTTT
CASSSQGNTEAFF
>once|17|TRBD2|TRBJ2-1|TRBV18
TGTGCCAGCTCACCTCAGGGACTAGCGGCTAAACGACATGAGCAGTTCTTC
CASSPQGLAAKRHEQFF
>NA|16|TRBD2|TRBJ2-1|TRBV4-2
TGTGCCAGCAGCCAAGCCGGGACTAGCGGTTCGGGTGAGCAGTTCTTC
CASSQAGTSGSGEQFF
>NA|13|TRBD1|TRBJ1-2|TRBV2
TGTGCCAGCAGCCAGGGGGGCGACTATGGCTACACCTTC
CASSQGGDYGYTF
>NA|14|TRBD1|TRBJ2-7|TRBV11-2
TGTGCCAGCAGCTTGGGCAGGGGGTCCTACGAGCAGTACTTC
CASSLGRGSYEQYF
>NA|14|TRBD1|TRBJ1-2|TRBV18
TGTGCCAGCTCACGACAGGGTCGTAACTATGGCTACACCTTC
CASSRQGRNYGYTF
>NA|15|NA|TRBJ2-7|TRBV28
TGTGCCAGCAGTTTTAATAGTGCGAGTAACTACGAGCAGTACTTC
CASSFNSASNYEQYF
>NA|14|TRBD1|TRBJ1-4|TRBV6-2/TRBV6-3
TGTGCCAGCAGTTCCCAGGGGACAGGTGAAAAACTGTTTTTT
CASSSQGTGEKLFF
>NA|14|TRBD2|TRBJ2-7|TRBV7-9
TGTGCCAGCACCGGGACTAGCGGGGGATACGAGCAGTACTTC
CASTGTSGGYEQYF
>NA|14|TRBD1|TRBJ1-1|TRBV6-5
TGTGCCACCCGGACAGGGCAAGGGAACACTGAAGCTTTCTTT
CATRTGQGNTEAFF
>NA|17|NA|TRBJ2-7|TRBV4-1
TGCGCCAGCAGCCAAGGTGGTTTGCAGGGGCTAACCTACGAGCAGTACTTC
CASSQGGLQGLTYEQYF
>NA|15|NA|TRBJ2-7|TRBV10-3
TGTGCCATCAGTGAGCCACGAGCAGGAACCTACGAGCAGTACTTC
CAISEPRAGTYEQYF
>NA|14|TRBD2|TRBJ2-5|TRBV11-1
TGTGCCAGCAGCGAGGGACTAGCGTACGGGACCCAGTACTTC
CASSEGLAYGTQYF
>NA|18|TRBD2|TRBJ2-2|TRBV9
TGTGCCAGCAGCATTGGACTAGCGGGGGAGCCGAACACCGGGGAGCTGTTTTTT
CASSIGLAGEPNTGELFF
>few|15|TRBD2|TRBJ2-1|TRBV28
TGTGCCAGCAGTTCTACGACTAGCGGGAAAGATGAGCAGTTCTTC
CASSSTTSGKDEQFF
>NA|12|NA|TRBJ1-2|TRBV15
TGTGCCACCAGCAGGCACAGGGATGGCTACACCTTC
CATSRHRDGYTF
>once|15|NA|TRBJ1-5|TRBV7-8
TGTGCCAGCAGCTTCGGGGGACGGCTAAATCAGCCCCAGCATTTT
CASSFGGRLNQPQHF
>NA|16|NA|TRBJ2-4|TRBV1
TGCACCAGCGGATCCCTCAAGCGCGGGGGTGCGCACATTCAGTACTTC
CTSGSLKRGGAHIQYF
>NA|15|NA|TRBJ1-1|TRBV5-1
TGCGCCAGCAGCTTGGGACAATCGGCGAACACTGAAGCTTTCTTT
CASSLGQSANTEAFF
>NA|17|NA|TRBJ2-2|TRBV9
TGTGCCAGCAGCGTAAGGGGGGGGCCCCATGGTACCGGGGAGCTGTTTTTT
CASSVRGGPHGTGELFF
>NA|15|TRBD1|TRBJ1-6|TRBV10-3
TGTGCCATCAGTGGCGTACAGGGGGCGTATTCACCCCTCCACTTT
CAISGVQGAYSPLHF
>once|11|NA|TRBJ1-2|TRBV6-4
TGTGCCAGCAGTGATGCGAGGGGCTACACCTTC
CASSDARGYTF
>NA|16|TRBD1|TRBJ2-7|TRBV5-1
TGCGCCAGCAGCGAGAACCCCGGACAGGATTTCTACGAGCAGTACTTC
CASSENPGQDFYEQYF
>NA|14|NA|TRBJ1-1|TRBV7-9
TGTGCCAGCAGCCTAGTTTTGGGTGAGAGGGAAGCTTTCTTT
CASSLVLGEREAFF
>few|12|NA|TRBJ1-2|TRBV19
TGTGCCAGTAGTTTCCCCGGGACAAGGAATACCTTC
CASSFPGTRNTF
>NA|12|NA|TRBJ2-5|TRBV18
TGTGCCAGCTCACCCGTCCAAGAGACCCAGTACTTC
CASSPVQETQYF
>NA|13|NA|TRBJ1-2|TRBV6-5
TGTGCCAGCAGTTACCCCAAGGGGCCTGGCTACACCTTC
CASSYPKGPGYTF
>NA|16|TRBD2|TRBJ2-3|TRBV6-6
TGTGCCAGCAGTTCCGGGGGTAGCGGGGGAGCAGATACGCAGTATTTT
CASSSGGSGGADTQYF
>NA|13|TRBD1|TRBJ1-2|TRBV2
TGTGCCAGCAGAAATCAGGGGGCGGATGGCTACACCTTC
CASRNQGADGYTF
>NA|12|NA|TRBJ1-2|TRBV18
TGTGCCAGCTCACTGGGCACAGATGGCTACACCTTC
CASSLGTDGYTF
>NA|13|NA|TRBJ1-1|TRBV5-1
TGCGCCAGCAGCTCTACAGGGACCACTGAAGCTTTCTTT
CASSSTGTTEAFF
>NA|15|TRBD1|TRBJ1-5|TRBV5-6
TGTGCCAGCAGCATTAGAGACAGGGGGAATCAGCCCCAGCATTTT
CASSIRDRGNQPQHF
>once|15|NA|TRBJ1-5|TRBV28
TGTGCCAGCAACGATGGACAGACCTTCAATCAGCCCCAGCATTTT
CASNDGQTFNQPQHF
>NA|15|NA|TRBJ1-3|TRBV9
TGTGCCAGCAGCCCTGACTCGGCCTCTGGAAACACCATATATTTT
CASSPDSASGNTIYF